Presented here are 12 T cell receptor beta chains from one specimen sequenced in a study of T cells in Graves' hyperthyroidism and ophthalmopathy. RNA transcripts yielded amplified TCR beta CDR3 regions. The HTBI primer set served for first-round RT-PCR of the TCR CDR3. TCRdb redid the calling of the multiplex PCR reads with MiXCR, one entry per CDR3 protein. The repertoire holds about 700,000 distinct CDR3 sequences, about 45% seen once, with about 7.7% in the top ten. Sequencing was carried out using peripheral blood or thyroid tissue (not recorded which). The source is an adult man with Graves' disease, either hyperthyroidism or ophthalmopathy (not recorded which).

This clonotype was detected once. This chain uses TRBV29-1 with TRBJ1-2; TRBD1 might be the D (6 bases). CDR3 size: 13 residues. Trimming stripped 2 bases from V and 2 bases from J, with 9 bases between. Germline V gene sequence: CDR1 SQVTM, CDR2 ANQGSEA. CDR3: CSVEMDSNYGYTF. The CDR3 bases are TGCAGCGTTGAAATGGACAGCAACTATGGCTACACCTTC. Full variable domain (rest looked up from reference TRBV29-1 and TRBJ1-2): SAVISQKPSRDICQRGTSLTIQCQVDSQVTMMFWYRQQPGQSLTLIATANQGSEATYESGFVIDKFPISRPNLTFSTLTVSNMSPEDSSIYLCSVEMDSNYGYTFGSGTRLTVV.

This clonotype was detected many times. This rearrangement joins TRBV7-3 to TRBJ1-6, with D possibly being TRBD1 (5 bases). Between the trimmed V and J ends, which lost 2 bases and 3 bases, there was a span of 5 bases. The length of the CDR3 is 14 residues. Per germline, CDR1 SGHTA and CDR2 FQGTGA. In DNA, the CDR3 is TGTGCCAGCAGCTTAGGGGGCTATAATTCACCCCTCCACTTT. Its translation is CASSLGGYNSPLHF.

The rearrangement uses TRBV5-1 and TRBJ1-2; D is possibly TRBD1 (5 bases). This CDR3 comprises 15 residues. CDR1 is SGHRS and CDR2 is YFSETQ in the germline V gene. Trimming removed 2 bases from V and 1 base from J, with 12 bases in between. DNA of the CDR3: TGCGCCAGCAGCTTCGAGGGGAGGTTTAACTATGGCTACACCTTC. This sequence encodes CASSFEGRFNYGYTF.

The chain uses TRBV19 and TRBJ1-2; TRBD1 might be the D (6 bases). From germline, CDR1 is LNHDA and CDR2 SQIVND (reference sequence). V lost 2 bases, J lost 6 bases, and 22 bases lay in between. The CDR3 spans 17 residues. The CDR3 nucleotides are TGTGCCAGTAGTATACTAGCGGGGGGCAGGGGAAAAGATGGCTACACCTTC. Translated: CASSILAGGRGKDGYTF.

The chain joins TRBV13 to TRBJ1-2; 12 nucleotides match TRBD1. There are 14 residues in the CDR3. CDR1 is PRHDT, CDR2 FYEKMQ, per germline (reference sequence). Trimming cost V 6 bases and J 6 bases; bases outside gene matches: 5. CDR3: CASSWGQGANGYTF. The CDR3 coding sequence is TGTGCCAGCAGTTGGGGACAGGGGGCGAATGGCTACACCTTC.

The chain recombines TRBV12-3 or TRBV12-4 with TRBJ1-1; 7 bases fit TRBD1. The CDR3 extends over 14 amino acids. Trimming took 7 bases from V and 0 from J; bases not matched to a gene: 5. CDR3 DNA sequence: TGTGCCAGCACCCCGGACAGGATGAACACTGAAGCTTTCTTT. Protein product: CASTPDRMNTEAFF.

V and J are TRBV29-1 and TRBJ1-2; 10 bases line up with TRBD1. The CDR3 sequence is 14 residues long. Germline lookup yields CDR1 SQVTM and CDR2 ANQGSEA. The junction had 6 bases not matched to a gene; V was cut back by 5 bases and J by 3 bases. CDR3 protein: CSVTGTGVDYGYTF. For the CDR3, the DNA is TGCAGCGTTACCGGGACAGGGGTGGACTATGGCTACACCTTC.

This clonotype has at least ten counts. The gene calls are TRBV20-1 and TRBJ2-5; 7 bases line up with TRBD1. CDR1 is DFQATT and CDR2 is SNEGSKA in the germline V gene (reference sequence). With 6 bases clipped from V and 10 bases from J, the junction kept 8 bases outside the gene matches. The CDR3 length is 11 residues. The chain's CDR3 is CSAKGAGGQYF. The CDR3 DNA follows: TGCAGTGCCAAGGGGGCGGGCGGCCAGTACTTC.

On this clonotype: This may arise from a read error, as a much more abundant clone is one base away. The V and J genes are TRBV7-9 and TRBJ2-2; 9 bases are shared with TRBD2. There are 14 residues in the CDR3. Germline V gene lookup returns CDR1 SEHNR and CDR2 FQNEAQ (reference sequence). CDR3 amino acids: CASSFSGGTGELLF. CDR3 nucleotides: TGTGCCAGCAGCTTTAGCGGGGGAACCGGGGAGCTGCTTTTT.

The V gene is TRBV19, the J gene TRBJ1-3, with D possibly matching TRBD1 (5 bases). Germline V CDR1 and CDR2: LNHDA, SQIVND (reference sequence). Trimming stripped 8 bases from V and 0 bases from J, with 8 bases between. This CDR3 region has 13 residues. The CDR3 DNA is TGTGCCAGTGGACAAATCTCTGGAAACACCATATATTTT. It encodes CASGQISGNTIYF.

The chain is built from TRBV9 and TRBJ2-6; 8 bases are a match to TRBD2. The germline V gene has CDR1 SGDLS and CDR2 YYNGEE. V was pared by 0 bases and J by 1 base, with 3 bases of the junction left unmatched. The CDR3 is made up of 17 amino acids. The CDR3 region is CASSVVAGWSGANVLTF. The DNA of the CDR3 is TGTGCCAGCAGCGTAGTAGCGGGGTGGTCTGGGGCCAACGTCCTGACTTTC.

This clonotype appeared many times. The CDR3 here is CASSIVGSGNQPQHF. The CDR3 nucleotides read TGTGCCAGTAGTATAGTTGGCAGCGGCAATCAGCCCCAGCATTTT. The chain employs TRBV19 and TRBJ1-5; D gene unclear. Germline V gene data show CDR1 as LNHDA and CDR2 as SQIVND (reference sequence). The V end lost 1 base, the J end lost 2 bases, and 9 bases lay between the germline ends. This CDR3 is 15 amino acids long. Based on the CDR3 plus reference TRBV19 and TRBJ1-5, the full variable domain is DGGITQSPKYLFRKEGQNVTLSCEQNLNHDAMYWYRQDPGQGLRLIYYSQIVNDFQKGDIAEGYSVSREKKESFPLTVTSAQKNPTAFYLCASSIVGSGNQPQHFGDGTRLSIL.